These 27 T cell receptor beta chains came from one sample sequenced in a study of shared clonotypes between healthy human individuals. It was CD45RO-negative cells, positively selected for CCR7, that made up naive CD8 cells, with terminally differentiated effector memory CD45RA+ cells excluded. Clones were sequenced by immunoSEQ multiplex PCR, and TCRdb holds only the in-frame ones, with some missing. The table lists about 2.2 million clones, roughly 95% of them singletons, with approximately 1.6% in the top ten. Sequenced: naive CD8+ T cells from PBMCs. The receptors were sampled from a man aged 18 to 35 in good health. Some clones in this sample may be carry-over from other donors' samples.

The J gene is TRBJ1-1, the V gene TRBV28, with D uncertain. The CDR3 spans 15 residues. CDR1 is MDHEN, CDR2 SYDVKM, per germline. V was clipped by 3 bases and J by 4 bases, with 15 bases between them. DNA for the CDR3: TGTGCCAGCAGTTTCCCGCGAGAATTCGGCACTGAAGCTTTCTTT. Its protein product is CASSFPREFGTEAFF.

This clone appeared a single time. The chain joins TRBV19 to TRBJ2-7; 7 positions match TRBD1. Per the germline V gene, CDR1 is LNHDA and CDR2 is SQIVND (reference sequence). The J segment lost 3 bases and the V segment lost 3 bases, leaving 17 bases of the junction unmatched. The CDR3 has 18 amino acids. The CDR3 DNA sequence: TGTGCCAGTAGTATGCGCGCCCCAAGACAGGGAGTATACTACGAGCAGTACTTC. Protein sequence: CASSMRAPRQGVYYEQYF.

The chain has TRBV27 and TRBJ2-7, with a possible D match to TRBD2 (5 bases). CDR3 size: 17 residues. Trimming stripped 2 bases from V and 4 bases from J, with 21 bases between. Looked up from germline, CDR1 is MNHEY and CDR2 is SMNVEV (reference sequence). The CDR3 is CASSLIMVSGRFYEQYF. In DNA form, the CDR3 reads TGTGCCAGCAGTTTAATTATGGTGAGCGGACGATTTTACGAGCAGTACTTC.

V usage is TRBV28 and J usage is TRBJ2-7; D is unresolved. CDR3 size: 14 residues. Germline-derived CDR1 and CDR2 are MDHEN and SYDVKM. The germline V and J ends were trimmed by 4 bases and 4 bases, with 14 bases remaining between them. The CDR3 nucleotides are TGTGCCAGCAGTTGGACGGTTATGGGGTACGAGCAGTACTTC. Residues: CASSWTVMGYEQYF.

The chain combines TRBV29-1 with TRBJ2-5, with D hard to call. The CDR3 is 12 residues long. V was trimmed by 6 bases and J by 0 bases, leaving 8 bases between them. Germline values: CDR1 SQVTM, CDR2 ANQGSEA. CDR3 sequence reads: CSVTRDQETQYF. The CDR3 bases are TGCAGCGTCACCCGGGACCAAGAGACCCAGTACTTC.

The V and J genes are TRBV10-3 and TRBJ2-1; 13 bases are shared with TRBD2. CDR3 size: 14 residues. V lost 6 bases and J lost 5; bases outside the gene matches: 1. Per germline, CDR1 ENHRY and CDR2 SYGVKD. This CDR3 reads CAIRGLAGHNEQFF. In DNA, the CDR3 is TGTGCCATCAGGGGACTAGCGGGACACAATGAGCAGTTCTTC.

V usage is TRBV5-6 and J usage is TRBJ2-1; no clear D. Germline values: CDR1 SGHDT, CDR2 YYEEEE. The CDR3 runs 15 residues. V was clipped by 0 bases and J by 5 bases, with 12 bases between them. CDR3 DNA: TGTGCCAGCAGCTTGGCTGCGGCCATCAACAATGAGCAGTTCTTC. It is translated as CASSLAAAINNEQFF.

Comments on this clone: The same CDR3 also results from other DNA sequences found in this sample. The V and J genes are TRBV27 and TRBJ2-1; 7 nucleotides line up with TRBD2. Germline CDR1 is MNHEY and CDR2 is SMNVEV (reference sequence). The CDR3 runs 13 residues. V gave up 8 bases and J gave up 1 base; unmatched junction bases: 2. The CDR3 loop reads CASAGESYNEQFF. Here the CDR3 DNA reads TGTGCCAGCGCGGGAGAGTCCTACAATGAGCAGTTCTTC.

The chain links TRBV7-9 to TRBJ1-2, with D perhaps TRBD1 (5 bases). The CDR3 is made up of 13 amino acids. The ends were cut back, 4 bases at V and 5 bases at J, with 11 bases in the middle. The germline gives CDR1 SEHNR, CDR2 FQNEAQ (reference sequence). CDR3 sequence reads: CASSSGTEYGYTF. In nucleotides, the CDR3 is TGTGCCAGCAGCTCCGGGACGGAGTATGGCTACACCTTC.

The J gene is TRBJ2-1, the V gene TRBV6-5; D gene unclear. The CDR3 covers 12 residues. Germline V gives CDR1 MNHEY, CDR2 SVGAGI. V shed 5 bases and J shed 9 bases, with 11 bases lying between them. The CDR3 sequence is CASSPDAGEQFF. In nucleotides, the CDR3 is TGTGCCAGCAGTCCCGACGCCGGTGAGCAGTTCTTC.

The rearrangement uses TRBV27 and TRBJ2-7; a weak D match, TRBD2 (6 bases). Per the germline V gene, CDR1 is MNHEY and CDR2 is SMNVEV (reference sequence). V was trimmed by 5 bases and J by 2 bases, leaving 40 bases between them. CDR3 length: 23 residues. The CDR3: CASSPRYLDYPPPHHKNPYEQYF. The DNA for the CDR3 is TGTGCCAGCAGTCCAAGATACCTGGACTACCCTCCCCCCCACCACAAGAATCCCTACGAGCAGTACTTC.

The chain employs TRBV7-8 and TRBJ1-2; 9 positions match TRBD1. Trimming at V came to 7 bases and at J to 5 bases, leaving 11 bases not matched to a gene. Germline CDR1 is SGHVS and CDR2 is FQNEAQ. The CDR3 extends over 15 amino acids. The CDR3 loop reads CASTNRGQGFYGYTF. The CDR3 DNA is TGTGCCAGCACTAACCGCGGACAGGGGTTTTATGGCTACACCTTC.

This chain uses TRBV6-1 with TRBJ2-1; 8 nucleotides agree with TRBD2. Germline V gene lookup returns CDR1 MNHNS and CDR2 SASEGT. Trimming took 8 bases from V and 5 from J; bases not matched to a gene: 8. CDR3 size: 14 residues. CDR3 region: CASPGGYSDNEQFF. Here the CDR3 DNA reads TGTGCCAGCCCGGGGGGGTATAGCGACAATGAGCAGTTCTTC.

CDR3 sequence: CASSTRDTPYNEQFF. The CDR3 DNA reads as TGTGCCAGTAGCACCCGGGACACCCCGTACAATGAGCAGTTCTTC. V gene TRBV19 combines with J gene TRBJ2-1; tentative D call: TRBD1 (6 bases). This CDR3 has 15 residues. Looked up from germline, CDR1 is LNHDA and CDR2 is SQIVND (reference sequence). Deletions cut 6 bases from V and 4 bases from J, with 16 bases between.

V and J are TRBV23-1 and TRBJ2-4, with D maybe TRBD2 (7 bases). TRBV23-1 is an ORF for which the function is uncertain. The V end was cut by 4 bases, the J end by 3 bases, with 16 bases between. This CDR3 has 16 amino acids. The CDR3 DNA follows: TGCGCCAGCAGTCCATGGGGGGGGCGCGGCAAAAACATTCAGTACTTC. Protein product: CASSPWGGRGKNIQYF.

This clone appeared once. V gene TRBV9 combines with J gene TRBJ2-5; D perhaps matches TRBD1 (6 bases). The CDR3 has 13 amino acids. Trimming removed 3 bases from V and 5 bases from J, with 11 bases in between. CDR1 and CDR2 from the germline V gene are SGDLS and YYNGEE. This CDR3 is CASSAGQRETQYF. The CDR3, as DNA: TGTGCCAGCAGCGCCGGACAGAGGGAGACCCAGTACTTC.

The gene calls are TRBV6-5 and TRBJ2-7, with 8 positions matching TRBD2. The CDR3 is made up of 16 amino acids. Trimming took 0 bases from V and 4 from J; bases not matched to a gene: 8. In germline, CDR1 is MNHEY, CDR2 SVGAGI. The CDR3: CASSYSTGTRAYEQYF. CDR3 DNA: TGTGCCAGCAGTTACTCCACCGGGACTAGGGCATACGAGCAGTACTTC.

This clone showed up just once. CDR3 region: CASSYLETVEKLFF. CDR3 nucleotide sequence: TGTGCCAGCAGTTACCTCGAGACAGTTGAAAAACTGTTTTTT. This rearrangement joins TRBV6-5 to TRBJ1-4; maybe TRBD1 (5 bases). The CDR3 totals 14 residues. Looked up from germline, CDR1 is MNHEY and CDR2 is SVGAGI. The ends were cut back, 2 bases at V and 7 bases at J, with 11 bases in the middle.

This chain uses TRBV13 with TRBJ1-1, with D possibly TRBD1 on 6 matching bases. Germline assignment: CDR1 PRHDT and CDR2 FYEKMQ (reference sequence). V was cut by 3 bases and J by 4 bases, with 18 bases left in between. The CDR3 spans 16 residues. CDR3 bases: TGTGCCAGCAGCTTCCCCTACAGGGTAGGGATCACTGAAGCTTTCTTT. It is translated as CASSFPYRVGITEAFF.

On this clone itself: One end of the junction is discordant with germline, which a read error may explain. The chain joins TRBV28 to TRBJ2-5; 15 nucleotides agree with TRBD2. Looked up from germline, CDR1 is MDHEN and CDR2 is SYDVKM. The CDR3 consists of 18 residues. CDR3 sequence: CYHQRDGTSGRPSETQYF. The CDR3 DNA is TGCTACCACCAAAGGGATGGGACTAGCGGGAGGCCCAGTGAGACCCAGTACTTC.

The rearrangement uses TRBV27 and TRBJ2-7, with 8 bases that match TRBD1. Per germline, CDR1 MNHEY and CDR2 SMNVEV (reference sequence). This CDR3 has 14 amino acids. Trimming removed 5 bases from V and 5 bases from J; junction bases left unmatched: 8. The CDR3 DNA is TGTGCCAGCAGTAGACTACAGGGGGGCCACGAGCAGTACTTC. Protein: CASSRLQGGHEQYF.

This sequence joins TRBV14 and TRBJ2-1, with D perhaps given as TRBD1 or TRBD2 (5 bases each). Between the trimmed V and J ends, which lost 6 bases and 5 bases, there was a span of 11 bases. Germline V gene lookup returns CDR1 SGHDN and CDR2 FVKESK. This CDR3 region has 13 residues. Here the CDR3 DNA reads TGTGCCAGCAGTGCTGGGGGTGACAATGAGCAGTTCTTC. This codes for CASSAGGDNEQFF.

This sequence joins TRBV27 and TRBJ2-1; 9 bases align to TRBD2. This CDR3 has 15 residues. The V segment lost 10 bases and the J segment 4 bases; nucleotides outside the gene matches: 11. The germline V gene encodes CDR1 MNHEY and CDR2 SMNVEV (reference sequence). This CDR3 is CATDIRLAAYNEQFF. The CDR3 DNA follows: TGTGCCACCGATATCCGACTAGCGGCATACAATGAGCAGTTCTTC.

V is TRBV27 and J is TRBJ2-2, with 7 bases aligning to TRBD1. The ends lost 8 bases at V and 4 bases at J; junction bases unmatched: 10. The germline CDR1 and CDR2 sequences are MNHEY and SMNVEV (reference sequence). The CDR3 extends over 15 amino acids. CDR3 amino acids: CASHFRQGGTGELFF. The CDR3 DNA reads TGTGCCAGCCACTTCCGACAGGGTGGCACCGGGGAGCTGTTTTTT.

J is TRBJ2-2 and V is TRBV7-9, with 9 bases aligning to TRBD1. The germline V gene has CDR1 SEHNR and CDR2 FQNEAQ (reference sequence). The CDR3 length is 19 residues. J lost 7 bases, V lost 0 bases, and 15 bases had no gene match. CDR3 bases: TGTGCCAGCAGCTTAGCCCCTGTTTGGGGACAGGGCCACAGCGGGGAGCTGTTTTTT. Residues: CASSLAPVWGQGHSGELFF.

The chain carries TRBV6-5 and TRBJ2-1; D possibly corresponds to TRBD2 (6 bases). The CDR3 sequence is 16 residues long. In germline, CDR1 is MNHEY, CDR2 SVGAGI. The V end was cut by 0 bases, the J end by 9 bases, with 18 bases between. This CDR3 is CASSYSTGVVVSEQFF. The CDR3 nucleotides are TGTGCCAGCAGTTACTCTACGGGAGTGGTTGTCAGTGAGCAGTTCTTC.

The DNA for the CDR3 is TGTGCCAGTACAACATCGGGGGAGGCCTCCTACGAGCAGTACTTC. Protein: CASTTSGEASYEQYF. J is TRBJ2-7 and V is TRBV28, with D maybe TRBD2 (6 bases). The CDR3 runs to 15 residues. From germline, CDR1 is MDHEN and CDR2 SYDVKM. The ends were cut back, 9 bases at V and 0 bases at J, with 18 bases in the middle.